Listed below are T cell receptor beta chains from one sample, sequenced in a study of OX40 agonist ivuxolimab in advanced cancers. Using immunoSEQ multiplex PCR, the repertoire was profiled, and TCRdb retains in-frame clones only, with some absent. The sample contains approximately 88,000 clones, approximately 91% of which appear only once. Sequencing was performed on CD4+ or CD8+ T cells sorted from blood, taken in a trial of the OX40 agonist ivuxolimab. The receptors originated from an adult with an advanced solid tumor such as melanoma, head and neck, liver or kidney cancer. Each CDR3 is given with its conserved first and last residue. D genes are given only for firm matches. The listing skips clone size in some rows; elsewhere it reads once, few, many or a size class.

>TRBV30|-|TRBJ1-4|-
CAWRGPIEKLFF
TGTGCCTGGAGGGGCCCCATCGAAAAACTGTTTTTT
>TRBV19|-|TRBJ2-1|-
CASSIGLLDSGYNEQFF
TGTGCCAGTAGTATAGGGCTGCTAGACAGTGGATACAATGAGCAGTTCTTC
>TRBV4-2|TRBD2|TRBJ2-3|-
CASSQELAGGPPPTDTQYF
TGTGCCAGCAGCCAAGAGTTAGCGGGGGGGCCCCCTCCCACAGATACGCAGTATTTT
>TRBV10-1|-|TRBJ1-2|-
CASSGRVPRVSGYTF
TGCGCCAGCAGTGGACGGGTCCCTCGAGTGAGCGGCTACACCTTC
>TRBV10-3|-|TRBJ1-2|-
CAISEPQGPNYGYTF
TGTGCCATCAGTGAGCCCCAGGGGCCTAACTATGGCTACACCTTC
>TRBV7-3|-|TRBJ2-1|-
CASSLHASSTYNEQFF
TGTGCCAGCAGCTTACACGCGTCTAGTACGTACAATGAGCAGTTCTTC
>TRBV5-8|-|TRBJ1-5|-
CASSLAGHSNQPQHF
TGTGCCAGCAGCTTGGCGGGCCATAGCAATCAGCCCCAGCATTTT
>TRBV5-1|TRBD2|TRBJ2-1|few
CASSLTSGGNYNEQFF
TGCGCCAGCAGCCTGACTAGCGGGGGTAACTACAATGAGCAGTTCTTC
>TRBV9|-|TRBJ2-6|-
CASTGHSGANVLTF
TGTGCCAGTACTGGACACTCTGGGGCCAACGTCCTGACTTTC
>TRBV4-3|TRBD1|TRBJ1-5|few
CASSQDGQGNQPQHF
TGCGCCAGCAGCCAAGATGGACAGGGCAATCAGCCCCAGCATTTT
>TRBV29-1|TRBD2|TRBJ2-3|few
CSVGLAGNTQYF
TGCAGCGTTGGACTAGCGGGGAATACGCAGTATTTT
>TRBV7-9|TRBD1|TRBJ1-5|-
CASSSSSQGGRFKPQHF
TGTGCCAGCAGCTCAAGCTCCCAGGGGGGGAGGTTTAAACCCCAGCATTTT
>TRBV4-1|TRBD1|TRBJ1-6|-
CASSLDRAASYNSPLHF
TGCGCCAGCAGCTTGGACAGGGCGGCCTCCTATAATTCACCCCTCCACTTT
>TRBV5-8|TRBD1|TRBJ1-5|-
CASSLGLGTEGQPQHF
TGTGCCAGCAGCTTGGGGTTAGGGACAGAGGGTCAGCCCCAGCATTTT
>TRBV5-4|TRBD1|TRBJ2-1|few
CASSPGQRGPNEQFF
TGTGCCAGCAGCCCTGGCCAAAGGGGGCCAAATGAGCAGTTCTTC
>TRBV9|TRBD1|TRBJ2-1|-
CASSVTDRERNEQFF
TGTGCCAGCAGCGTAACCGACAGGGAGAGAAATGAGCAGTTCTTC
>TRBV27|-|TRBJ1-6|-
CASSASILGNSPLHF
TGTGCCAGCAGTGCCTCTATTCTGGGTAATTCACCCCTCCACTTT
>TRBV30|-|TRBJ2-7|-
CAWSPFDWTFEQYF
TGTGCCTGGAGTCCCTTTGATTGGACTTTCGAGCAGTACTTC
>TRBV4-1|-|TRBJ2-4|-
CASSTTRKGEGGKNIQYF
TGCGCCAGCAGCACAACAAGGAAGGGAGAGGGTGGCAAAAACATTCAGTACTTC
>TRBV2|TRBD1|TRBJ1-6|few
CASSGQQGVANSPLHF
TGTGCCAGCAGTGGGCAACAGGGGGTAGCTAATTCACCCCTCCACTTT
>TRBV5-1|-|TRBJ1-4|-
CANFLGDIGEKLFF
TGCGCCAACTTCCTGGGGGATATAGGTGAAAAACTGTTTTTT
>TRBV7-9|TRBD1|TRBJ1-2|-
CASSLEGQGDGYTF
TGTGCCAGCAGCTTAGAGGGACAGGGGGATGGCTACACCTTC
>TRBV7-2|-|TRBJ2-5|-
CASSLDRGRVNF
TGTGCCAGCAGCTTAGATCGCGGCAGGGTGAACTTC
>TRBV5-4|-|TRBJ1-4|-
CASSLDFATNEKLFF
TGTGCCAGCAGCCTCGACTTTGCAACTAATGAAAAACTGTTTTTT
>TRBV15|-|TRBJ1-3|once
CATSRESLAGNTIYF
TGTGCCACCAGCAGAGAGAGCCTTGCTGGAAACACCATATATTTT
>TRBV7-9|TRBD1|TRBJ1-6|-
CASSPGTGLTGDNSPLHF
TGTGCCAGCAGCCCCGGGACAGGGTTAACAGGTGATAATTCACCCCTCCACTTT
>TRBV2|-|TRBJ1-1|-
CASSPRRTEAFF
TGTGCCAGCAGCCCGCGCCGGACTGAAGCTTTCTTT
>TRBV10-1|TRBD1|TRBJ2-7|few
CASSDTDRGHEQYF
TGCGCCAGCAGTGACACGGACAGGGGGCACGAGCAGTACTTC
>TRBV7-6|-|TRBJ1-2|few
CASSLEGSGSYGYTF
TGTGCCAGCAGCTTAGAAGGATCGGGGTCTTATGGCTACACCTTC
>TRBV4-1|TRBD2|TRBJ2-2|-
CASSQAASGGAAGELFF
TGCGCCAGCAGCCAAGCGGCTAGCGGGGGGGCCGCCGGGGAGCTGTTTTTT
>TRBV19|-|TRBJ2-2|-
CASSITGGRGTGELFF
TGTGCCAGTAGTATAACCGGGGGGCGAGGGACCGGGGAGCTGTTTTTT